The 2 T cell receptor beta chains reported below all come from one sample, sequenced in a study of OX40 agonist ivuxolimab in advanced cancers. Profiled with immunoSEQ multiplex PCR; TCRdb holds only in-frame clones, not every one. The table records 50,000 to 65,000 clones, roughly 85% of them present only once. The material was CD4+ or CD8+ T cells sorted from blood, obtained in a trial of the OX40 agonist ivuxolimab. The receptors derive from an adult with an advanced solid tumor such as melanoma, head and neck, liver or kidney cancer.

The J gene is TRBJ2-5, the V gene TRBV11-2; maybe TRBD1 (6 bases). The end of the DNA aligns better with TRBJ2-7, so the J call may be wrong. The CDR3 length is 13 residues. The germline V gene encodes CDR1 SGHAT and CDR2 FQNNGV. The CDR3 reads CASSANRDYEQYF. CDR3 sequence (DNA): TGTGCCAGCAGCGCTAACAGGGACTACGAGCAGTACTTC.

V gene TRBV7-6 combines with J gene TRBJ2-2, with 9 bases aligning to TRBD2. CDR3 length: 17 residues. After removal of 4 bases from V and 4 bases from J, the junction contained 10 bases not matched to a gene. The germline CDR1 and CDR2 sequences are SGHVS and FNYEAQ. CDR3 loop: CASSSQTSGTTTGELFF. The CDR3 bases are TGTGCCAGCAGCTCCCAGACTAGCGGAACTACCACCGGGGAGCTGTTTTTT. The variable domain in full, completed from reference TRBV7-6 and TRBJ2-2, reads GAGVSQSPRYKVTKRGQDVALRCDPISGHVSLYWYRQALGQGPEFLTYFNYEAQQDKSGLPNDRFSAERPEGSISTLTIQRTEQRDSAMYRCASSSQTSGTTTGELFFGEGSRLTVL.